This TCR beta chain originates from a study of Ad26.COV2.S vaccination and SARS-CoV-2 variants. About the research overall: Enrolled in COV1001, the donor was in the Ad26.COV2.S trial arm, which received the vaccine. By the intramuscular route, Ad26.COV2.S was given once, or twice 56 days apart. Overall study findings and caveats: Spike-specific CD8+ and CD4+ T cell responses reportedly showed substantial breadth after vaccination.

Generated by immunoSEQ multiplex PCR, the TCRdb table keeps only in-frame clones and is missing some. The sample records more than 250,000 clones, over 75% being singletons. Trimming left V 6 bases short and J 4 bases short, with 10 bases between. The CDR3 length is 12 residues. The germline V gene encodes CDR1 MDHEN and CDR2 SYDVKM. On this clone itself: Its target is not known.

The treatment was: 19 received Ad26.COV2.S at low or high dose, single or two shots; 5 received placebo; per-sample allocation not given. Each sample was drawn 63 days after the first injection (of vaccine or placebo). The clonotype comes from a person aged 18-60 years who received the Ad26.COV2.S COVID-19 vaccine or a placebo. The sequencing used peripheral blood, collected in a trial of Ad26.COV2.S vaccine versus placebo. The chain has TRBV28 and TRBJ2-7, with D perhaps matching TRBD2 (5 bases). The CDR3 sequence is CASSLTGYEQYF. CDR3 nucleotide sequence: TGTGCCAGCAGCCTGACGGGATACGAGCAGTACTTC.